These 14 T cell receptor beta chains originate from one sample sequenced in a study of T cells in Graves' hyperthyroidism and ophthalmopathy. There were TCR beta CDR3 regions amplified from RNA transcripts. First-round RT-PCR with HTBI primers amplified the TCR CDR3 region. TCRdb recomputed calls from the multiplex PCR reads with MiXCR, one row per CDR3 protein. The table shows around 420,000 distinct CDR3 sequences, with about 13% occurring only once. The specimen was blood. Receptors originate from a woman aged 18-29 years with Graves' hyperthyroidism.

This clonotype occurred many times. This sequence joins TRBV28 and TRBJ1-1; D uncertain. CDR1 is MDHEN and CDR2 is SYDVKM in the germline V gene. This CDR3 has 14 residues. V was shortened by 5 bases and J by 1 base, with 11 bases between the two germline ends. The CDR3 sequence: CASSLGLTNTEAFF. The CDR3 DNA is TGTGCCAGCAGTCTTGGGCTCACGAACACTGAAGCTTTCTTT.

This clonotype was recorded many times. This sequence joins TRBV27 and TRBJ2-6; no definite D call. The ends were cut back, 5 bases at V and 0 bases at J, with 14 bases in the middle. Germline V lookup: CDR1 MNHEY, CDR2 SMNVEV (reference sequence). The CDR3 has 17 amino acids. CDR3 region: CASSAAPTPSGANVLTF. CDR3 nucleotide sequence: TGTGCCAGCAGTGCGGCTCCCACCCCCTCTGGGGCCAACGTCCTGACTTTC.

Many counts were recorded for this clonotype. The chain uses TRBV6-1 and TRBJ2-3; possible D gene TRBD2, 5 bases. The CDR3 sequence is 15 residues long. In germline, CDR1 is MNHNS, CDR2 SASEGT. Trimming shortened V by 8 bases and J by 0 bases, and 15 bases separated the two germline ends. The CDR3 region has the DNA TGTGCCAGCGGGGTAGGGCGGGCTAGCACAGATACGCAGTATTTT. Its protein is CASGVGRASTDTQYF.

The sample holds one count of this clonotype. The rearrangement uses TRBV19 and TRBJ2-7, with 8 bases lining up with TRBD1. Germline-derived CDR1 and CDR2 are LNHDA and SQIVND (reference sequence). V trimming: 6 bases; J trimming: 3 bases; junction bases outside the gene matches: 7. CDR3 length: 14 amino acids. As DNA, the CDR3 is TGTGCCAGTAGCTTGACAGGGGACCTCTACGAGCAGTACTTC. It yields the protein CASSLTGDLYEQYF.

This clonotype was seen a handful of times. The chain is built from TRBV7-2 and TRBJ1-6, with no clear D. This CDR3 is 15 amino acids long. Trimming shortened V by 5 bases and J by 7 bases, and 15 bases separated the two germline ends. Germline V gene lookup returns CDR1 SGHTA and CDR2 FQGNSA. CDR3 in DNA: TGTGCCAGCAGCCTGACCCCCTTTGTGAATTCACCCCTCCACTTT. This sequence encodes CASSLTPFVNSPLHF.

Of note for this clonotype: Being one base from a much bigger clone, this may be a read error. V is TRBV10-3 and J is TRBJ2-5, with 10 bases matching TRBD1. The CDR3 spans 16 residues. V gave up 3 bases and J gave up 7 bases; unmatched junction bases: 11. CDR1 is ENHRY and CDR2 is SYGVKD in the germline V gene. The CDR3 nucleotides read TGTGCCATCAGTGACTCGTCCGGGACAGGGGAAGGGACCCAGTACTTC. Its translation: CAISDSSGTGEGTQYF.

This clonotype was observed many times. This chain connects TRBV5-1 to TRBJ2-1; tentatively, D is TRBD2 (6 bases). V was cut by 4 bases and J by 7 bases, with 15 bases left in between. Germline V gene data show CDR1 as SGHRS and CDR2 as YFSETQ. CDR3 size: 14 residues. The CDR3 sequence: CASSPRLEANEQFF. The CDR3 DNA reads as TGCGCCAGCAGCCCACGACTAGAGGCAAATGAGCAGTTCTTC.

This clonotype was observed many times. The gene calls are TRBV7-9 and TRBJ2-7; 11 bases agree with TRBD1. Trimming took 6 bases from V and 5 from J; bases not matched to a gene: 15. This CDR3 is built from 17 residues. Per the germline V gene, CDR1 is SEHNR and CDR2 is FQNEAQ (reference sequence). CDR3 loop: CASSWTGGASMNNEQYF. CDR3 nucleotide sequence: TGTGCCAGCAGTTGGACAGGGGGCGCGTCGATGAATAACGAGCAGTACTTC.

CDR3 bases: TGTGCTAGTGGCCTCGGCTCTGGAAACACCATATATTTT. Residues: CASGLGSGNTIYF. The rearrangement joins TRBV12-5 to TRBJ1-3; D not resolved. The CDR3 runs 13 residues. V was clipped by 6 bases and J by 0 bases, with 6 bases between them. Germline assignment: CDR1 LGHNT and CDR2 FRNRAP.

The rearrangement links TRBV5-1 to TRBJ2-7, with TRBD2 identical over 13 bases. Unmatched junction bases numbered 8, after V lost 3 bases and J lost 5 bases. From germline, CDR1 is SGHRS and CDR2 YFSETQ. There are 16 residues in the CDR3. This CDR3 reads CASSSWTSGSTHEQYF. The CDR3 DNA reads TGCGCCAGCAGCTCCTGGACTAGCGGGAGTACCCACGAGCAGTACTTC.

The sample holds many counts of this clonotype. The chain uses TRBV20-1 and TRBJ2-5, with 14 nucleotides matching TRBD2. The CDR3 runs to 14 residues. V trimming: 5 bases; J trimming: 5 bases; junction bases outside the gene matches: 4. Germline V gives CDR1 DFQATT, CDR2 SNEGSKA (reference sequence). Here the CDR3 DNA reads TGCAGTGCTGGGACTAGCGGGAGCTTGGAGACCCAGTACTTC. Amino acids: CSAGTSGSLETQYF.

This clonotype was seen ten or more times. The chain is built from TRBV27 and TRBJ2-7; 12 bases fit TRBD1. The J segment lost 6 bases and the V segment lost 8 bases, leaving 8 bases of the junction unmatched. This CDR3 is 14 amino acids long. Germline values: CDR1 MNHEY, CDR2 SMNVEV (reference sequence). The CDR3 region has the DNA TGTGCCAGCTCCCTCCGGGACAGGGGGCCCGAGCAGTACTTC. It encodes CASSLRDRGPEQYF.

This rearrangement joins TRBV19 to TRBJ1-2; maybe TRBD1 (6 bases). Trimming took 10 bases from V and 7 from J, leaving 22 bases between them. The length of the CDR3 is 14 residues. Germline lookup yields CDR1 LNHDA and CDR2 SQIVND (reference sequence). The chain's CDR3 is CATSGGRGIGGYTF. CDR3 bases: TGTGCCACGAGCGGTGGCAGGGGAATCGGTGGCTACACCTTC.

In its sample, this clonotype was seen many times. V usage is TRBV6-1 and J usage is TRBJ2-7; TRBD2 might be the D (8 bases). V was cut by 3 bases and J by 7 bases, with 19 bases left in between. This CDR3 is built from 15 residues. Per the germline V gene, CDR1 is MNHNS and CDR2 is SASEGT. CDR3 region: CASSEAGGGGGEQYF. The CDR3 DNA is TGTGCCAGCAGTGAGGCGGGGGGAGGGGGCGGAGAGCAGTACTTC.